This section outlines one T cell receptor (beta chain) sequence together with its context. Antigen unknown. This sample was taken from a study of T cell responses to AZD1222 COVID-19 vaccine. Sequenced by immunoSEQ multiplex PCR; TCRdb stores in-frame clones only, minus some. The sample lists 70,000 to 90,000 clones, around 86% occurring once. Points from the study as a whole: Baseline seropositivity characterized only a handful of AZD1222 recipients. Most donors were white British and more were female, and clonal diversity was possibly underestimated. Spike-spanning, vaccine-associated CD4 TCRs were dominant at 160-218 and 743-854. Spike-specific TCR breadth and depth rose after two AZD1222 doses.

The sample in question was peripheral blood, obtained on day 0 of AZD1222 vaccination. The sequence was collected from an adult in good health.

The CDR3 loop is CASSHVKGGAGANVLTF. The CDR3, as DNA: TGTGCCAGCAGCCATGTCAAGGGAGGGGCTGGGGCCAACGTCCTGACTTTC. This chain links TRBV7-9 with TRBJ2-6; 7 bases align to TRBD2. The CDR3 length is 17 residues. Germline assignment: CDR1 SEHNR and CDR2 FQNEAQ (reference sequence). The V and J ends lost 5 bases and 2 bases, in that order; junction bases with no gene match: 9.